This passage covers 13 T cell receptor beta chains from one sample sequenced in a study of cytomegalovirus exposure and HLA in healthy donors. With 60 Vbeta and 13 Jbeta primers, the PCR was carried out. Only in-frame clones appear in the TCRdb table, and some are missing; sequencing was by immunoSEQ multiplex PCR. The sample shows tens of thousands of clones, approximately 80% of them seen only once. Sequencing input: PBMCs. The receptors were sampled from a woman under 40 in good health and CMV-seronegative.

This chain uses TRBV5-4 with TRBJ2-3; weak D call: TRBD2 (6 bases). V was shortened by 3 bases and J by 2 bases, with 13 bases between the two germline ends. This CDR3 has 15 amino acids. CDR1 SGHNT and CDR2 YYREEE come from the germline V gene (reference sequence). The CDR3 protein is CASSSSGVPTDTQYF. The CDR3 nucleotides are TGTGCCAGCAGCTCTTCGGGGGTTCCCACAGATACGCAGTATTTT.

The V gene is TRBV11-3, the J gene TRBJ2-1; 7 bases align to TRBD2. The V gene's germline CDR1 is SGHNT and CDR2 YENEEA. V dropped 5 bases and J dropped 12; count of bases not matched to a gene: 10. CDR3 length: 13 amino acids. In DNA, the CDR3 is TGTGCCAGCAGCCCCGAGACTAGCCAAGGGCAGTTCTTC. Its protein product is CASSPETSQGQFF.

V usage is TRBV9 and J usage is TRBJ1-1; TRBD1 matches at 12 bases. V was clipped by 3 bases and J by 8 bases; unmatched bases: 8. The CDR3 extends over 15 amino acids. Germline V gene data show CDR1 as SGDLS and CDR2 as YYNGEE. The CDR3 region has the DNA TGTGCCAGCAGCGCGATGACCGGGACAGGGGGCGAAGCTTTCTTT. Its protein is CASSAMTGTGGEAFF.

The genes are TRBV19 and TRBJ2-7, with TRBD2 matching 8 bases. With 1 base clipped from V and 6 bases from J, the junction kept 2 bases outside the gene matches. This CDR3 spans 13 amino acids. Germline V CDR1 and CDR2: LNHDA, SQIVND (reference sequence). CDR3 region: CASSIGLAGEQYV. The CDR3 region has the DNA TGTGCCAGTAGTATAGGTCTAGCGGGCGAGCAGTACGTC.

Only a few counts were recorded for this clone. The gene calls are TRBV4-3 and TRBJ1-5; D perhaps matches TRBD1 (5 bases). Germline CDR1 is LGHNA and CDR2 is YSLEER. Trimming took off 0 bases at V and 7 bases at J, with 19 bases between the two ends. This CDR3 contains 17 residues. CDR3 sequence reads: CASSQDVGGPVRQPQHF. The DNA of the CDR3 is TGCGCCAGCAGCCAAGATGTCGGGGGACCGGTACGGCAGCCCCAGCATTTT.

This clone was detected once. The chain uses TRBV6-6 and TRBJ1-2, with D perhaps matching TRBD1 (6 bases). In germline, CDR1 is MNHNY, CDR2 SVGAGI (reference sequence). The V and J ends lost 4 bases and 5 bases respectively, with 17 bases between them. The CDR3 length is 15 residues. CDR3 protein: CASSSPRDRSYGYTF. CDR3 sequence (DNA): TGTGCCAGCAGTTCCCCCAGAGACAGGTCTTATGGCTACACCTTC.

This clone occurred once. This chain joins TRBV6-5 and TRBJ1-5, with D perhaps matching TRBD1 (6 bases). CDR1 and CDR2 from the germline V gene are MNHEY and SVGAGI. Trimming removed 5 bases from V and 9 bases from J, with 14 bases in between. The CDR3 has 13 residues. The CDR3: CASSITQGPPQHF. CDR3 DNA: TGTGCCAGCAGTATTACACAGGGTCCGCCCCAGCATTTT.

V gene TRBV29-1 combines with J gene TRBJ2-5, with 7 nucleotides matching TRBD2. CDR1 is SQVTM, CDR2 ANQGSEA, per germline. This CDR3 spans 14 amino acids. Germline trimming cut 4 bases from V and 4 bases from J; bases unmatched to any gene: 9. In DNA form, the CDR3 reads TGCAGCGTTGTAGGGATGGGGGAGGGAGAGACCCAGTACTTC. Translating it yields CSVVGMGEGETQYF.

This clone was recorded a few times. The chain links TRBV30 to TRBJ1-5; maybe TRBD1 (5 bases). The CDR3 covers 14 residues. Trimming cost V 0 bases and J 3 bases, with 9 bases left between them. Germline V gives CDR1 GTSNPN, CDR2 SVGIG (reference sequence). The CDR3 protein is CAWSVGHSNQPQHF. CDR3 DNA sequence: TGTGCCTGGAGTGTGGGGCATTCCAATCAGCCCCAGCATTTT.

This sequence joins TRBV23-1 and TRBJ2-3; 8 bases map to TRBD2. TRBV23-1 is recorded as an ORF, its role being uncertain. The CDR3 is made up of 14 amino acids. V lost 10 bases, J lost 3 bases, and 9 bases stayed unmatched. CDR3 DNA sequence: TGCGCCACCGCTCGGGGGGGGAAAACAGATACGCAGTATTTT. Amino acids: CATARGGKTDTQYF.

There are a few counts of this clone. The V call is TRBV2, the J call TRBJ2-7, with 12 bases that match TRBD2. V was pared by 6 bases and J by 7 bases, with 16 bases of the junction left unmatched. The CDR3 is 17 residues long. Germline V gene sequence: CDR1 SNHLY, CDR2 FYNNEI. CDR3 loop: CASSPWILAGGRKEQYV. The DNA of the CDR3 is TGTGCCAGCAGCCCTTGGATACTAGCGGGAGGTAGGAAAGAGCAGTACGTC.

The V call is TRBV10-2, the J call TRBJ1-2; no reliable D call. Germline CDR1 WSHSY, CDR2 SAAADI. Trimming removed 2 bases from V and 4 bases from J, with 11 bases in between. CDR3 length: 14 residues. CDR3 sequence: CASSEGRARYGYTF. Here the CDR3 DNA reads TGCGCCAGCAGTGAGGGGAGGGCACGCTATGGCTACACCTTC.

J is TRBJ2-7 and V is TRBV11-3, with TRBD2 as a possible D gene (5 bases). V lost 1 base and J 2 bases, leaving 9 bases between the germline ends. The CDR3 covers 14 residues. CDR1 SGHNT and CDR2 YENEEA come from the germline V gene. The CDR3 coding sequence is TGTGCCAGCAGCTTAGGCGGAGGCCCCTACGAGCAGTACTTC. It specifies CASSLGGGPYEQYF.